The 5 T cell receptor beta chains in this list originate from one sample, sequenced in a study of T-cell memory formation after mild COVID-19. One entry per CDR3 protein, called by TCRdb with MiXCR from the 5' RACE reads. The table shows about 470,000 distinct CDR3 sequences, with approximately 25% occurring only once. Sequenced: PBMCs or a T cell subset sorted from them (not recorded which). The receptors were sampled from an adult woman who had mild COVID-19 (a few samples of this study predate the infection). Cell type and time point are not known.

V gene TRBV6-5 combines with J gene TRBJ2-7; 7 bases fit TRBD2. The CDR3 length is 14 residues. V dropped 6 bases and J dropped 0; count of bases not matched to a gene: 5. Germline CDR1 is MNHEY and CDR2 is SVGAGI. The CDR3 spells CASRSGGSSYEQYF. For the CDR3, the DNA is TGTGCCAGCAGATCCGGGGGGTCCTCCTACGAGCAGTACTTC.

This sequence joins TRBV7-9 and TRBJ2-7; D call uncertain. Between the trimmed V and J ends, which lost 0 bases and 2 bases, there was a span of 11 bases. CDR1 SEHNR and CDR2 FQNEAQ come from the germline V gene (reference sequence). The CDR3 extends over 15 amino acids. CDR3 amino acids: CASSLAVGSTYEQYF. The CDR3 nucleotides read TGTGCCAGCAGCTTAGCGGTGGGATCCACCTACGAGCAGTACTTC.

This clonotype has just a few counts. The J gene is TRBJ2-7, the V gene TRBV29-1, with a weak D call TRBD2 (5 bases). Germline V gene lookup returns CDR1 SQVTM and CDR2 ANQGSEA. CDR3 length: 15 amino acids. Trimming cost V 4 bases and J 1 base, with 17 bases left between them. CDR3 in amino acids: CSVVFGVHRSYEQYF. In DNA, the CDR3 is TGCAGCGTTGTATTCGGGGTCCACCGATCCTACGAGCAGTACTTC.

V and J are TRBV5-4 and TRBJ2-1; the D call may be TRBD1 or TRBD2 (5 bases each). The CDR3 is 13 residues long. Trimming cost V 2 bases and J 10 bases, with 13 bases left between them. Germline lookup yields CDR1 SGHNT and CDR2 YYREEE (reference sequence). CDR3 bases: TGTGCCAGCAGCTTTGGGGACGGAAGAGAGCAGTTCTTC. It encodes CASSFGDGREQFF.

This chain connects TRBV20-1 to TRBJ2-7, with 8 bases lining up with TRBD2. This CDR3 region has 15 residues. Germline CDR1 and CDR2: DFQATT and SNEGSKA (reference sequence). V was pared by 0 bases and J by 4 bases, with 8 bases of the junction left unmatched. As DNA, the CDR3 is TGCAGTGCTAGAGACCTAGCGGGTGCGACTTACGAGCAGTACTTC. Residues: CSARDLAGATYEQYF.